This paragraph reports one T cell receptor (beta chain). The method was immunoSEQ multiplex PCR; TCRdb's version includes in-frame clones alone and lacks a portion of them. Of approximately 90,000 clones in the sample, 70% to 90% were seen once. This sample was included in a study of OX40 agonist ivuxolimab in advanced cancers. Germline values: CDR1 SGDLS, CDR2 YYNGEE. The V end lost 2 bases, the J end lost 0 bases, and 9 bases lay between the germline ends. The CDR3 runs to 15 residues. The V and J genes are TRBV9 and TRBJ2-1; D ambiguous. The origin of this receptor is an adult with an advanced solid tumor such as melanoma, head and neck, liver or kidney cancer. The source material was CD4+ or CD8+ T cells sorted from blood, sampled in a trial of the OX40 agonist ivuxolimab. For the CDR3, the DNA is TGTGCCAGCAGCGTTCAGCCAAGCTCCTACAATGAGCAGTTCTTC. Protein: CASSVQPSSYNEQFF.